One and the same sample provided the 7 T cell receptor beta chains below, sequenced in a study of T cells in localized non-small cell lung cancer. Using immunoSEQ multiplex PCR, the repertoire was profiled, and TCRdb retains in-frame clones only, with some absent. The table includes approximately 100,000 clones, roughly 91% detected once. The material was PBMCs, obtained before any cancer treatment. The receptors shown here come from a woman aged 35-70 years with stage II squamous cell lung carcinoma.

This clone was seen just once. This chain connects TRBV27 to TRBJ2-1; tentatively, D is TRBD2 (5 bases). CDR1 and CDR2 (germline): MNHEY, SMNVEV (reference sequence). V was pared by 2 bases and J by 0 bases, with 11 bases between. CDR3 length: 16 amino acids. The CDR3 loop reads CASSLSGLRSYNEQFF. CDR3 sequence (DNA): TGTGCCAGCAGTTTAAGCGGACTTCGCTCCTACAATGAGCAGTTCTTC.

The chain uses TRBV27 and TRBJ2-2; possibly TRBD1 for D (6 bases). The CDR3 loop spans 16 amino acids. The germline V gene encodes CDR1 MNHEY and CDR2 SMNVEV (reference sequence). Trimming shortened V by 4 bases and J by 0 bases, and 12 bases separated the two germline ends. This CDR3 is CASSSRTETNTGELFF. The CDR3 DNA follows: TGTGCCAGCAGTTCCCGGACAGAAACGAACACCGGGGAGCTGTTTTTT.

This clone was observed once. The chain employs TRBV5-1 and TRBJ2-1; 13 bases fit TRBD2. CDR3 size: 16 residues. Germline V gene lookup returns CDR1 SGHRS and CDR2 YFSETQ. The J segment lost 4 bases and the V segment lost 3 bases, leaving 4 bases of the junction unmatched. CDR3 DNA sequence: TGCGCCAGCAGCTCCTCGACTAGCGGGGGGTACAATGAGCAGTTCTTC. This sequence encodes CASSSSTSGGYNEQFF.

The chain has TRBV6-1 and TRBJ1-2, with a tentative D call TRBD1 (5 bases). The germline V and J ends were trimmed by 8 bases and 2 bases, with 9 bases remaining between them. The CDR3 has 12 amino acids. Germline CDR1 MNHNS, CDR2 SASEGT. The CDR3 reads CASWAGNYGYTF. CDR3 nucleotide sequence: TGTGCCAGCTGGGCAGGGAACTATGGCTACACCTTC.

The chain links TRBV30 to TRBJ1-2; D call uncertain. The ends were cut back, 1 base at V and 7 bases at J, with 13 bases in the middle. The CDR3 is 13 amino acids. Germline values: CDR1 GTSNPN, CDR2 SVGIG (reference sequence). CDR3 sequence: CAWSALIGSGYTF. DNA of the CDR3: TGTGCCTGGAGTGCCCTAATCGGGTCTGGCTACACCTTC.

The chain carries TRBV11-3 and TRBJ2-1; TRBD1 is a possible D gene (6 bases). The CDR3 loop spans 13 amino acids. Per the germline V gene, CDR1 is SGHNT and CDR2 is YENEEA. V gave up 4 bases and J gave up 5 bases, with 9 bases separating them. CDR3 region: CASSWTENNEQFF. The DNA of the CDR3 is TGTGCCAGCAGCTGGACAGAAAACAATGAGCAGTTCTTC.

The chain links TRBV6-6 to TRBJ2-7; D ambiguous. CDR1 is MNHNY and CDR2 is SVGAGI in the germline V gene (reference sequence). This CDR3 is 13 amino acids long. Deletions cut 2 bases from V and 10 bases from J, with 15 bases between. CDR3 DNA sequence: TGTGCCAGCAGTTACCCTAATAGGGCGATTCAGTACTTC. Amino acids: CASSYPNRAIQYF.